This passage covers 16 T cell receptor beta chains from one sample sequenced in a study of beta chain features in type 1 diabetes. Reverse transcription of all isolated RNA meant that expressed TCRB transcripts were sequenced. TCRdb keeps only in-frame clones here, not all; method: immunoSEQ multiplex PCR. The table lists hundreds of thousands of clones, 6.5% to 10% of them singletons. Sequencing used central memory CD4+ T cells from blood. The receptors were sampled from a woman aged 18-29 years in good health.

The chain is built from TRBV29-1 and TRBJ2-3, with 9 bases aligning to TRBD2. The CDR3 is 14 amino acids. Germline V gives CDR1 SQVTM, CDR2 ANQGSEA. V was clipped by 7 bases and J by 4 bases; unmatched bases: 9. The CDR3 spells CSAGSGSGSDTQYF. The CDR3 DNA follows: TGCAGCGCTGGTAGCGGGAGTGGCTCAGATACGCAGTATTTT.

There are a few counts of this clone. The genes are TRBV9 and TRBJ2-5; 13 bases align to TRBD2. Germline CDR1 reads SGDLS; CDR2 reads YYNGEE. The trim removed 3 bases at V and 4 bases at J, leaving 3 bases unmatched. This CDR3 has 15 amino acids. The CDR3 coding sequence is TGTGCCAGCAGCGCGGGACTAGCGGGAATAGAGACCCAGTACTTC. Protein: CASSAGLAGIETQYF.

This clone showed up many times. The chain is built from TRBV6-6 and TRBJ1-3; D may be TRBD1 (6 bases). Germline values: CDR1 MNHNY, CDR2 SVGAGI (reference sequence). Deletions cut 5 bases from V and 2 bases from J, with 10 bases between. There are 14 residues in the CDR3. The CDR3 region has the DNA TGTGCCAGCAGTCACCCAGGGGCTGGAAACACCATATATTTT. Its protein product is CASSHPGAGNTIYF.

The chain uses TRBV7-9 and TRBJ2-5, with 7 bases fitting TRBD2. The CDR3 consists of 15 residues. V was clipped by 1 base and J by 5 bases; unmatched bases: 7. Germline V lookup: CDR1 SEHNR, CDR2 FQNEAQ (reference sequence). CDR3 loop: CASSLGGSNGETQYF. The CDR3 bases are TGTGCCAGCAGCTTAGGCGGGAGTAATGGCGAGACCCAGTACTTC.

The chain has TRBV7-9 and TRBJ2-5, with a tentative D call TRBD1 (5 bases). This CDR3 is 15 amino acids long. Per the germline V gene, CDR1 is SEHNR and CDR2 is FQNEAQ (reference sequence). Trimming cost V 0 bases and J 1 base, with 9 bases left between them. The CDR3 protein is CASSLAQGTQETQYF. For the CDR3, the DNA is TGTGCCAGCAGCTTAGCCCAGGGTACCCAAGAGACCCAGTACTTC.

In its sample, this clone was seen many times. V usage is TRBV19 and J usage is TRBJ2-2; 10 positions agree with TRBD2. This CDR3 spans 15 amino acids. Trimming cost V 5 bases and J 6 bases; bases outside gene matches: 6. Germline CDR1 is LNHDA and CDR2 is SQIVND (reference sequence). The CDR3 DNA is TGTGCCAGTAGTCGCCTAGCGGGAGTCCCCGGGGAGCTGTTTTTT. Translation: CASSRLAGVPGELFF.

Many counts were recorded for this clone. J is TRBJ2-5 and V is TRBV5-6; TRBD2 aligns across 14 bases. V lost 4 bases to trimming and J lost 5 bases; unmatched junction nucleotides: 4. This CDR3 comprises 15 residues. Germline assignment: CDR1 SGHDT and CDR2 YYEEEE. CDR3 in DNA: TGTGCCAGCAGCAGGACTAGCGGGAGGCGGGAGACCCAGTACTTC. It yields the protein CASSRTSGRRETQYF.

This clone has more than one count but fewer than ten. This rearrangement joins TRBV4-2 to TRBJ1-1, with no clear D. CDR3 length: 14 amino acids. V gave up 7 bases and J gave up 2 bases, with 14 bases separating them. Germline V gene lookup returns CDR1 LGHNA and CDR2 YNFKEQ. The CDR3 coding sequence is TGTGCCAGCACCCCGACGGGAATTAACACTGAAGCTTTCTTT. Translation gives CASTPTGINTEAFF.

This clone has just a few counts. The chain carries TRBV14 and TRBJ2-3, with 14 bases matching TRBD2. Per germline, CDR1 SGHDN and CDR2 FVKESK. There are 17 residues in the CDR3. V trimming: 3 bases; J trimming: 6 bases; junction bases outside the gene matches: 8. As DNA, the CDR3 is TGTGCCAGCAGCCACCCGGGACTAGCGGGAGAATTGGATACGCAGTATTTT. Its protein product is CASSHPGLAGELDTQYF.

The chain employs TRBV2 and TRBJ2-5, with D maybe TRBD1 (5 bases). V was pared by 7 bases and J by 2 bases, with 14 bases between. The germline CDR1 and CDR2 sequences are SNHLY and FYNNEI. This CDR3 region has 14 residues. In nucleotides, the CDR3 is TGTGCCAGCACCAGGGATGGTTTTCAAGAGACCCAGTACTTC. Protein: CASTRDGFQETQYF.

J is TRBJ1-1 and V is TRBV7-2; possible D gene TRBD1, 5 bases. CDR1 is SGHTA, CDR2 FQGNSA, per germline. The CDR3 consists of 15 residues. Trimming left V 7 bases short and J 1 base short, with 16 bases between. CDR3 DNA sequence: TGTGCCAGCACCCATCAAAACAGGCCGAACACTGAAGCTTTCTTT. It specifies CASTHQNRPNTEAFF.

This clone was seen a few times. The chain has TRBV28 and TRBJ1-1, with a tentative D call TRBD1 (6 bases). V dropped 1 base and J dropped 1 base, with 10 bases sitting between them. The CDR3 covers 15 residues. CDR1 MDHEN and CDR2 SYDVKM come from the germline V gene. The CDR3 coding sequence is TGTGCCAGCAGTTTATCTACAGGGCGGAACACTGAAGCTTTCTTT. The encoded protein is CASSLSTGRNTEAFF.

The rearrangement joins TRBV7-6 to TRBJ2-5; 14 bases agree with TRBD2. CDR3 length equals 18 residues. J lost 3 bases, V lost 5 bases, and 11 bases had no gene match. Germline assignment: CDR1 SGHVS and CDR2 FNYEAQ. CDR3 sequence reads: CASSLGLAGEVPKETQYF. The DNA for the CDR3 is TGTGCCAGCAGCCTGGGACTAGCGGGAGAGGTTCCGAAAGAGACCCAGTACTTC.

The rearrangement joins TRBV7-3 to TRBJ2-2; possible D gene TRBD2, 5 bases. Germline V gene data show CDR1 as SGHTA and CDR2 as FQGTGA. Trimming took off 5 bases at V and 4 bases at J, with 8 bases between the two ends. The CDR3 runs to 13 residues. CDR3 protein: CASSNEGTGELFF. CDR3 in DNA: TGTGCCAGCAGCAATGAGGGCACCGGGGAGCTGTTTTTT.

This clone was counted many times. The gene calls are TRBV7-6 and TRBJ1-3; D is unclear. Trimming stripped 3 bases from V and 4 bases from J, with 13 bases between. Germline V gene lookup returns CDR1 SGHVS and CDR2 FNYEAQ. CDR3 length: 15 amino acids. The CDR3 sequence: CASSFSWGAGNTIYF. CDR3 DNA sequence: TGTGCCAGCAGCTTTAGTTGGGGAGCCGGAAACACCATATATTTT.

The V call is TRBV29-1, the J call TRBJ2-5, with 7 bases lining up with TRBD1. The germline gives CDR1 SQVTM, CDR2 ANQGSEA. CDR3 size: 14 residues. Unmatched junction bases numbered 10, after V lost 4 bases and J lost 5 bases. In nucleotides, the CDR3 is TGCAGCGTTGGGGGGCAGGGGGTTCGGGAGACCCAGTACTTC. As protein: CSVGGQGVRETQYF.